This T cell receptor beta chain derives from a study of sequential checkpoint blockade in melanoma. The overall study: Arm A got nivolumab then ipilimumab; arm B the reverse, 1:1. Each arm's sequence ended with maintenance nivolumab.

The treatment here: randomized to nivolumab then ipilimumab (arm A) or the reverse (arm B). No patient had prior DNA-damaging chemotherapy. PBMC sorting kept live CD3+CD8+ cells without CD19 or CD56. Repertoires were generated with immunoSEQ multiplex PCR, while TCRdb's copy carries only in-frame clones and drops some. Here the sample spans more than 6,000 clones, approximately 48% being singletons. The source of this sequence is a human patient with melanoma. Some clones in this sample may be carry-over from other donors' samples. The source was CD8+ T cells sorted from blood (inferred from file names), collected from a patient given nivolumab and ipilimumab in sequence.

The CDR3 DNA is TGTGCCAGCAGCTTATGGAGAGAAGAGACCCAGTACTTC. It translates to CASSLWREETQYF. The gene calls are TRBV7-9 and TRBJ2-5; D gene ambiguous. Trimming pared 2 bases from V and 3 bases from J, leaving 7 bases between. The CDR3 contains 13 residues. Germline assignment: CDR1 SEHNR and CDR2 FQNEAQ (reference sequence).